Shown below are 18 T cell receptor beta chains from a single sample sequenced in a study of identical twins. TCRdb reprocessed the 5' RACE reads via MiXCR and lists one record per CDR3 protein. The repertoire consists of about 220,000 distinct CDR3 sequences, with 7% to 8.5% occurring once and the leading ten covering roughly 5.4%. This same sample was also part of a study on yellow fever vaccine responses in identical twins.

Sequenced: CD8+ T cells sorted from blood. These receptors were taken from a young woman in good health.

This clonotype was seen repeatedly, ten times or more. V gene TRBV2 combines with J gene TRBJ2-3, with 10 positions matching TRBD2. The CDR3 covers 15 residues. Trimming at V came to 6 bases and at J to 6 bases, leaving 9 bases not matched to a gene. The germline gives CDR1 SNHLY, CDR2 FYNNEI. Here the CDR3 DNA reads TGTGCCAGCAGCCCGGGACTAGCGAGTCCGGATACGCAGTATTTT. This codes for CASSPGLASPDTQYF.

V gene TRBV7-7 combines with J gene TRBJ1-3; no clear D gene. Germline CDR1 reads SSHAT; CDR2 reads FNYEAQ (reference sequence). The CDR3 runs to 17 residues. The germline V and J ends were trimmed by 5 bases and 0 bases, with 17 bases remaining between them. CDR3: CASSLKKDGSSGNTIYF. In DNA form, the CDR3 reads TGTGCCAGCAGCCTCAAGAAAGACGGTAGCTCTGGAAACACCATATATTTT.

Ten or more counts support this clonotype. This chain links TRBV29-1 with TRBJ2-5, with TRBD2 identical over 9 bases. Germline trimming cut 6 bases from V and 5 bases from J; bases unmatched to any gene: 10. Looked up from germline, CDR1 is SQVTM and CDR2 is ANQGSEA. The CDR3 runs to 14 residues. CDR3: CSVGVAGDYETQYF. The CDR3 nucleotides read TGCAGCGTGGGGGTAGCGGGAGATTATGAGACCCAGTACTTC.

The table lists this clonotype with a few counts. The V call is TRBV27, the J call TRBJ2-5; TRBD2 aligns across 11 bases. The CDR3 runs to 16 residues. In germline, CDR1 is MNHEY, CDR2 SMNVEV (reference sequence). With 5 bases clipped from V and 6 bases from J, the junction kept 11 bases outside the gene matches. The CDR3 loop is CASSPVAGGPAQTQYF. DNA of the CDR3: TGTGCCAGCAGTCCCGTAGCGGGGGGGCCGGCACAGACCCAGTACTTC.

In its sample, this clonotype was seen many times. The chain couples TRBV7-8 to TRBJ2-7, with D perhaps assigned TRBD1 or TRBD2 (5 bases each). The CDR3 sequence is 15 residues long. The V gene lost 5 bases and the J gene lost 1 base, with 15 bases spanning the gap. CDR1 SGHVS and CDR2 FQNEAQ come from the germline V gene. The CDR3 DNA sequence: TGTGCCAGCAGCCCTGGACTTGGGGGTTCCTACGAGCAGTACTTC. Protein: CASSPGLGGSYEQYF.

This chain joins TRBV28 and TRBJ2-1; 8 bases match TRBD2. The germline CDR1 and CDR2 sequences are MDHEN and SYDVKM. This CDR3 contains 15 residues. V dropped 3 bases and J dropped 5; count of bases not matched to a gene: 6. CDR3 sequence (DNA): TGTGCCAGCAGTTTGGGGCGGGGGGACCACAATGAGCAGTTCTTC. Translation gives CASSLGRGDHNEQFF.

Many counts were recorded for this clonotype. V usage is TRBV4-1 and J usage is TRBJ1-1, with 9 bases identical to TRBD1. V lost 0 bases, J lost 0 bases, and 8 bases stayed unmatched. CDR3 size: 18 residues. Germline V CDR1 and CDR2: MGHRA, YSYEKL. CDR3 DNA: TGCGCCAGCAGCCAAGAATCGGGGACAGGGACCATGAACACTGAAGCTTTCTTT. Its translation is CASSQESGTGTMNTEAFF.

This rearrangement joins TRBV15 to TRBJ2-3; the D call may be TRBD1 or TRBD2 (6 bases each). The CDR3 contains 17 residues. Germline V gene lookup returns CDR1 LNHNV and CDR2 YYDKDF (reference sequence). Trimming removed 0 bases from V and 3 bases from J, with 16 bases in between. The DNA of the CDR3 is TGTGCCACCAGCAGAGATCGGGGGCCCCCTGGGACAGATACGCAGTATTTT. As protein: CATSRDRGPPGTDTQYF. The full variable domain, completed using reference TRBV15 and TRBJ2-3, is DAMVIQNPRYQVTQFGKPVTLSCSQTLNHNVMYWYQQKSSQAPKLLFHYYDKDFNNEADTPDNFQSRRPNTSFCFLDIRSPGLGDTAMYLCATSRDRGPPGTDTQYFGPGTRLTVL.

In its sample, this clonotype ranks as medium-sized (0.01 to 0.1%). J is TRBJ2-2 and V is TRBV6-2 or TRBV6-3; D may be TRBD2 (7 bases). V was pared by 6 bases and J by 3 bases, with 20 bases between. The CDR3 consists of 17 residues. Germline V gives CDR1 MNHEY, CDR2 SVGEGT. CDR3 nucleotide sequence: TGTGCCAGCAGCCCCCGCTGGGCGGGGGCCGACACCGGGGAGCTGTTTTTT. Its protein is CASSPRWAGADTGELFF.

The table lists this clonotype with a few counts. The chain uses TRBV6-5 and TRBJ2-1; D gene unclear. CDR1 and CDR2 from the germline V gene are MNHEY and SVGAGI. This CDR3 is built from 14 residues. The germline V and J ends were trimmed by 0 bases and 6 bases, with 9 bases remaining between them. The CDR3 DNA sequence: TGTGCCAGCAGTTACTCGCCAGCTTCCAATGAGCAGTTCTTC. Its protein is CASSYSPASNEQFF.

In this sample, this clonotype turned up a few times. The chain employs TRBV5-1 and TRBJ2-3, with D possibly being TRBD2 (6 bases). In germline, CDR1 is SGHRS, CDR2 YFSETQ. V was clipped by 4 bases and J by 4 bases, with 10 bases between them. This CDR3 comprises 13 residues. CDR3 region: CASSPRLADTQYF. Written as DNA, the CDR3 is TGCGCCAGCAGCCCCAGACTAGCAGATACGCAGTATTTT. Full variable domain (remainder filled in from reference TRBV5-1 and TRBJ2-3): KAGVTQTPRYLIKTRGQQVTLSCSPISGHRSVSWYQQTPGQGLQFLFEYFSETQRNKGNFPGRFSGRQFSNSRSEMNVSTLELGDSALYLCASSPRLADTQYFGPGTRLTVL.

The rearrangement links TRBV7-9 to TRBJ2-5; D remains ambiguous. The V gene's germline CDR1 is SEHNR and CDR2 FQNEAQ (reference sequence). This CDR3 comprises 13 residues. The germline V and J ends were trimmed by 7 bases and 0 bases, with 9 bases remaining between them. CDR3 loop: CASIATYQETQYF. The DNA of the CDR3 is TGTGCCAGCATCGCCACTTACCAAGAGACCCAGTACTTC.

This clonotype was picked up a small number of times. This chain joins TRBV29-1 and TRBJ2-3; TRBD1 is a possible D gene (5 bases). The CDR3 loop spans 13 amino acids. V lost 5 bases and J lost 2, with 11 bases in between. The germline CDR1 and CDR2 sequences are SQVTM and ANQGSEA. The CDR3 nucleotides read TGCAGCGTTACCTCTGGGGCCACAGATACGCAGTATTTT. Translated, it gives CSVTSGATDTQYF.

This chain connects TRBV7-8 to TRBJ2-3, with 8 nucleotides matching TRBD1. Germline trimming cut 1 base from V and 0 bases from J; bases unmatched to any gene: 6. The CDR3 spans 17 residues. The germline V gene encodes CDR1 SGHVS and CDR2 FQNEAQ. CDR3 bases: TGTGCCAGCAGCTTAGTCCGACAGGGGCCGAGCACAGATACGCAGTATTTT. Its protein product is CASSLVRQGPSTDTQYF.

The chain combines TRBV7-8 with TRBJ2-3, with 7 bases fitting TRBD1. Losses at the gene ends were 1 base for V and 2 bases for J; bases not matched to a gene: 3. CDR3 length equals 15 residues. Germline assignment: CDR1 SGHVS and CDR2 FQNEAQ. DNA for the CDR3: TGTGCCAGCAGCTTAGGGGGACAGTACACAGATACGCAGTATTTT. It encodes CASSLGGQYTDTQYF. The full variable domain, in which reference TRBV7-8 and TRBJ2-3 provide the parts outside the CDR3, is GAGVSQSPRYKVAKRGQDVALRCDPISGHVSLFWYQQALGQGPEFLTYFQNEAQLDKSGLPSDRFFAERPEGSVSTLKIQRTQQEDSAVYLCASSLGGQYTDTQYFGPGTRLTVL.

The sample holds many counts of this clonotype. This sequence joins TRBV7-6 and TRBJ1-1, with D possibly being TRBD1 (5 bases). Germline CDR1 SGHVS, CDR2 FNYEAQ. This CDR3 has 15 amino acids. V dropped 2 bases and J dropped 1 base, with 11 bases sitting between them. The CDR3 bases are TGTGCCAGCAGCTTACAGAGGGGTCCGAACACTGAAGCTTTCTTT. It translates to CASSLQRGPNTEAFF.

The V call is TRBV2, the J call TRBJ2-2; a possible D gene is TRBD2 (5 bases). Looked up from germline, CDR1 is SNHLY and CDR2 is FYNNEI. CDR3 length equals 17 residues. V lost 3 bases to trimming and J lost 0 bases, with 14 bases between them. The CDR3 here is CASSDSVASANTGELFF. DNA of the CDR3: TGTGCCAGCAGTGATAGCGTGGCCTCGGCGAACACCGGGGAGCTGTTTTTT.

This clonotype occurred many times. CDR3 amino acids: CASSQELVGTYNEQFF. The CDR3 coding sequence is TGTGCCAGCAGCCAAGAACTGGTGGGCACCTACAATGAGCAGTTCTTC. V is TRBV3-1 and J is TRBJ2-1; D not resolved. Germline CDR1 is LGHDT and CDR2 is YNNKEL (reference sequence). V was shortened by 0 bases and J by 2 bases, with 11 bases between the two germline ends. The length of the CDR3 is 16 residues.